This T cell receptor (beta chain) was profiled in a study of healthy donors' naive CD4 and CD8 T cells (dated by TCRdb to about 2015). Background for the entire study: Donors were selected to cover three age groups (20-25, 40-50 and 60-70 years, several each), with a mean age of 44, and half of the donors were female. For TCR alpha, a new primer set was designed to cover all functional IMGT alpha gene variants, and all other steps followed the beta-chain workflow. To check how TCR variation relates to lineage commitment, the researchers sequenced rearranged TCR alpha and beta chains taken from naive CD4+ and CD8+ T cells. The donors were HLA-typed by sequencing at HLA-A, -B, -C, -DRB1, -DQB1 and -DPB1, using the SBTexcellerator protocol, an ABI3130xl analyzer and SBTengine software. Peripheral blood mononuclear cells were obtained from approximately 19 unrelated, healthy individuals.

The CDR3 goes from the cysteine to the phenylalanine over 15 residues. Only CDR3 DNA remains: 45 bases, in frame from the first base. Germline trimming: 6 bases from V, 2 bases from J; junction bases outside gene matches: 4. The germline V gene supplies CDR1 MNHEY and CDR2 SVGEGT. Study-wide findings and limitations: Possible repertoire bias from homeostatic proliferation of naive T cells was not directly addressed. In both chains, CD4+ lineage was associated with a positively charged CDR3 and CD8+ lineage with a negatively charged CDR3. Because alpha and beta chains were sequenced in bulk and could not be paired, the effects of the two chains in combination were not assessed. Bias between naive CD4+ and CD8+ cells was reportedly observed for most V and J gene segments, consistently across donors and independently of HLA genotype. About an eighth of the variance in CD4/CD8 propensity appeared to be explained jointly by V genes, J genes and CDR3 charge, in a largely additive manner.

Regarding this clonotype: It lacks a known antigen. No base qualities exist here, and no much larger clone lies one base off it.

The listed sequencing device is 454 GS FLX Titanium. A previously published linear amplification protocol was used to build the TCR libraries, starting from approximately 500 ng of total RNA. Sequencing was performed on the Roche/454 Genome Sequencer with Titanium chemistry. The paper's data handling went like this. A total of roughly 80,000 rearranged TCR alpha transcripts were sequenced from 5 of the healthy donors. Duplicate transcripts were dropped, and unique TCR clonotypes were identified by the CDR3 junction according to IMGT nomenclature. In R 2.13.0, logistic regression modeled CD4 versus CD8 status on V and J genes, adjusting for donor effects, with Bonferroni correction for multiple testing. In TCRdb, the public reads were trimmed at Q25 with fastp and aligned with MiXCR, with productive beta chains retained. Entries are consolidated by CDR3 protein sequence, retaining the most common genes and DNA. In this record, the V and J calls reflect TCRdb's handling and not the investigators' own analysis. The table for this sample lists about 180,000 distinct CDR3 sequences; under 85% of them were counted only once. The leading ten clones occupy about 2.3% of the sample.

Cells with a CD4+CD8-CD45RO-CD45RA+ profile were isolated by FACS and defined as naive CD4+ T cells, and those with a CD8+CD4-CD45RA+CD27bright profile were defined as naive CD8+ T cells. The antibodies used for sorting targeted CD4 (RPA-T4), CD8 (SK1), CD27 (O323), CD45RA (HI100) and CD45RO (UCHL1). This TCR came from a pool of human donors in good health; the sample pools cells from several healthy donors. In this chain, TRBV6-2 or TRBV6-3 is recombined with TRBJ2-3, with TRBD2 identical over 11 junction bases. Sequencing used naive CD4+ and CD8+ T cells sorted from blood, pooled from several donors. The cell subset or site tag for this specimen amounts to: FACS-sorted naive CD4+ (CD45RO-CD45RA+) and naive CD8+ (CD45RA+CD27bright) T cells. The DNA reads TGTGCCAGCAGACGACTAGCGGGGAACACAGATACGCAGTATTTT. Its protein is CASRRLAGNTDTQYF.